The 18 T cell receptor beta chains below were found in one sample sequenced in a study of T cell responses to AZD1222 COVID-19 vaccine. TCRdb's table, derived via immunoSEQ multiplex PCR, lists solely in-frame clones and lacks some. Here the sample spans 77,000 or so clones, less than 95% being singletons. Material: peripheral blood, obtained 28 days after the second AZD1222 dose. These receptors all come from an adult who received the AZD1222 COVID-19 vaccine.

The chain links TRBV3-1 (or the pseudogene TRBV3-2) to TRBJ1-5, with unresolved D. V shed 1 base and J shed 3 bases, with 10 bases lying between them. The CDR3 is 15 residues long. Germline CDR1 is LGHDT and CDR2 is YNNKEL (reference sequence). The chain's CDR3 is CASSQGVGPNQPQHF. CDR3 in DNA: TGTGCCAGCAGCCAAGGGGTAGGTCCCAATCAGCCCCAGCATTTT.

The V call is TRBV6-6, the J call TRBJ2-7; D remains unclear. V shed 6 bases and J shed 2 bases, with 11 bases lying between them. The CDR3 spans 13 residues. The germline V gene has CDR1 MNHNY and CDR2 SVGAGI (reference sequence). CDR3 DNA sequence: TGTGCCAGCAGCCAAGACTTAACCTACGAGCAGTACTTC. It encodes CASSQDLTYEQYF.

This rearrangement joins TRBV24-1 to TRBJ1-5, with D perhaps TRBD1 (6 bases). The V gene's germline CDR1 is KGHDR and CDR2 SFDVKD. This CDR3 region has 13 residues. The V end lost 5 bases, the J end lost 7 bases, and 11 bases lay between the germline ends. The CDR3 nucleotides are TGTGCCACCAGTGCCGCAGGGGAGCAGCCCCAGCATTTT. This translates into CATSAAGEQPQHF.

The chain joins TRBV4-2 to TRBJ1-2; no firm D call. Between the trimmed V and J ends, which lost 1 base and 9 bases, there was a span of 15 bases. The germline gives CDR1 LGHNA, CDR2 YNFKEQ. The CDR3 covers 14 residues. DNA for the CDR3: TGTGCCAGCAGCCAAGCGGTTTGGGAGCGGAGCTACACCTTC. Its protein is CASSQAVWERSYTF.

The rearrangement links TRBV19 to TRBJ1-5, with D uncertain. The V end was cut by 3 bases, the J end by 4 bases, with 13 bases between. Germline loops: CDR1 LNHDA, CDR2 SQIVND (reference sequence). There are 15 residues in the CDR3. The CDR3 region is CASSMRAAVNQPQHF. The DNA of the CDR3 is TGTGCCAGTAGTATGAGGGCAGCAGTAAATCAGCCCCAGCATTTT.

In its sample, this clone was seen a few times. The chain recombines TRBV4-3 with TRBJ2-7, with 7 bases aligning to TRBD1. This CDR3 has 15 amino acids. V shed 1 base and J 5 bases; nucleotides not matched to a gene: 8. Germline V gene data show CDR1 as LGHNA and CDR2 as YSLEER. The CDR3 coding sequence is TGCGCCAGCAGCCAAGGGACAGGTTCTTCTGACGAGCAGTACTTC. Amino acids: CASSQGTGSSDEQYF.

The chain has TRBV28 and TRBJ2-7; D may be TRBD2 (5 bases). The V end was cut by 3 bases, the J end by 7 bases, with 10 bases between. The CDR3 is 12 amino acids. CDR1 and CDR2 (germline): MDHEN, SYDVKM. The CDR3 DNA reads TGTGCCAGCAGTTTTAATACGGGGGAGCAGTACTTC. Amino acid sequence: CASSFNTGEQYF.

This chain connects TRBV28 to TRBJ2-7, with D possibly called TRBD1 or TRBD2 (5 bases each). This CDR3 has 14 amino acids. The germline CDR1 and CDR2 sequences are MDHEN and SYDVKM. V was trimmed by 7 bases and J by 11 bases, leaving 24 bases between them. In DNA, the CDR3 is TGTGCCAGCACCACAGAGGGGTGGGGTGGTTGGAAGTACTTC. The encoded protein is CASTTEGWGGWKYF.

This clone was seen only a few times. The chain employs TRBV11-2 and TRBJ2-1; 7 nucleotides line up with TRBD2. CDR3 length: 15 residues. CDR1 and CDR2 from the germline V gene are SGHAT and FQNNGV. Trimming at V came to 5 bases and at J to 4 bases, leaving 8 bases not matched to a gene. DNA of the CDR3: TGTGCCAGCAGCGGGAGGGCGGGTTCTTACAATGAGCAGTTCTTC. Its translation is CASSGRAGSYNEQFF.

As DNA, the CDR3 is TGTGCCAGCAGTTTTAACTGGGACAGAAAGTATTTCGCCGGGGAGCTGTTTTTT. Its protein is CASSFNWDRKYFAGELFF. The chain links TRBV28 to TRBJ2-2; 7 positions match TRBD1. CDR1 and CDR2 (germline): MDHEN, SYDVKM. CDR3 length: 18 amino acids. V lost 3 bases, J lost 6 bases, and 16 bases stayed unmatched.

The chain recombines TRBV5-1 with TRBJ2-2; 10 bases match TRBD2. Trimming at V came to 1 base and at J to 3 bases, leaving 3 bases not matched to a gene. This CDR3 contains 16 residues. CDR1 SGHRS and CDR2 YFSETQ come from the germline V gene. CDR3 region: CASSLIAGGHTGELFF. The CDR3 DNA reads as TGCGCCAGCAGCTTGATAGCGGGAGGCCACACCGGGGAGCTGTTTTTT.

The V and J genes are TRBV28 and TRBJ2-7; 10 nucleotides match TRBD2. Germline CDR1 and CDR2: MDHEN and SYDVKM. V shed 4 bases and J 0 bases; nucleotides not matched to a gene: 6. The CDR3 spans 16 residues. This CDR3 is CASSSSGTSDSYEQYF. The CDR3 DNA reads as TGTGCCAGCAGTTCCTCCGGGACTAGCGACTCCTACGAGCAGTACTTC. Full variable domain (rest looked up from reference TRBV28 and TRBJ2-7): DVKVTQSSRYLVKRTGEKVFLECVQDMDHENMFWYRQDPGLGLRLIYFSYDVKMKEKGDIPEGYSVSREKKERFSLILESASTNQTSMYLCASSSSGTSDSYEQYFGPGTRLTVT.

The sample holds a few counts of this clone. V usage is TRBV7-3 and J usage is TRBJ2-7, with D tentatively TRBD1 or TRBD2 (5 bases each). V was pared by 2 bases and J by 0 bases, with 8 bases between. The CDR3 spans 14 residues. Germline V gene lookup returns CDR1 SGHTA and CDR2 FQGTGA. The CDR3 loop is CASSLFGGSYEQYF. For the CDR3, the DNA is TGTGCCAGCAGCTTATTTGGGGGCTCCTACGAGCAGTACTTC. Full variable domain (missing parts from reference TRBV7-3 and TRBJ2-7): GAGVSQTPSNKVTEKGKYVELRCDPISGHTALYWYRQSLGQGPEFLIYFQGTGAADDSGLPNDRFFAVRPEGSVSTLKIQRTERGDSAVYLCASSLFGGSYEQYFGPGTRLTVT.

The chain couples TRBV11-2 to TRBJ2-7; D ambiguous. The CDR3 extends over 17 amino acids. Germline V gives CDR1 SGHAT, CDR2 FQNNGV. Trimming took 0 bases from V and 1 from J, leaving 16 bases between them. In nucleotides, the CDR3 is TGTGCCAGCAGCTTAGACTATGGCCAGGTGACTTCCTACGAGCAGTACTTC. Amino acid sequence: CASSLDYGQVTSYEQYF.

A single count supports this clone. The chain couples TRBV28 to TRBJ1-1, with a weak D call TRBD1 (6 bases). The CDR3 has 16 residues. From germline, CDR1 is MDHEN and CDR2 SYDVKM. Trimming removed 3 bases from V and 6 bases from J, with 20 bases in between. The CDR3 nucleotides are TGTGCCAGCAGTTTGCTTCGTGGACAGAGACGTGCTGAAGCTTTCTTT. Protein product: CASSLLRGQRRAEAFF.

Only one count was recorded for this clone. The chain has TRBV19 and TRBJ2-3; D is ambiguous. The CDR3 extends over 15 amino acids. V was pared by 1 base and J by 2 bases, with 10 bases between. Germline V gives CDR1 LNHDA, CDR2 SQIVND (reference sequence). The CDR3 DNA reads TGTGCCAGTAGTATAGCCGTCACTTCCACAGATACGCAGTATTTT. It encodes CASSIAVTSTDTQYF.

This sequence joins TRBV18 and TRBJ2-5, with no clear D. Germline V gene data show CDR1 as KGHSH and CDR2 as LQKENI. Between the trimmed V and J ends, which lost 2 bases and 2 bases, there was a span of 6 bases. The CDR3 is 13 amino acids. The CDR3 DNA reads TGTGCCAGCTCACCAGGCAGTCAAGAGACCCAGTACTTC. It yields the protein CASSPGSQETQYF.

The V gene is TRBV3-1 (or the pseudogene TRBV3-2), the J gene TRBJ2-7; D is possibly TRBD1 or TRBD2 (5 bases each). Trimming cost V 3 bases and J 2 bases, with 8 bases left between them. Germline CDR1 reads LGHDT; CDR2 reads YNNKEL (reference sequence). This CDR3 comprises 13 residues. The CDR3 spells CASSHRDAYEQYF. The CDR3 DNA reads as TGTGCCAGCAGCCACAGGGACGCCTACGAGCAGTACTTC.